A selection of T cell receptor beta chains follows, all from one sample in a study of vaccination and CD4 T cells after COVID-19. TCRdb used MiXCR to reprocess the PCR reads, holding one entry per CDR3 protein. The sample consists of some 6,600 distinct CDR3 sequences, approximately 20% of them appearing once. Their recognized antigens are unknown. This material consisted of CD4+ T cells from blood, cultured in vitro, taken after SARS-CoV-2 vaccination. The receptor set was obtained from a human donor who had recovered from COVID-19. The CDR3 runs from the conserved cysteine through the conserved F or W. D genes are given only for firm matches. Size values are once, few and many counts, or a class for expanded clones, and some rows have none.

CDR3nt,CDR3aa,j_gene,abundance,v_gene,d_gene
TGTGCCAGCGGGAGGTACTACAATGAGCAGTTCTTC,CASGRYYNEQFF,TRBJ2-1,few,TRBV28,.
TGTGCCAGTTCCCAGGGTTGGAACTATGGCTACACCTTC,CASSQGWNYGYTF,TRBJ1-2,few,TRBV19,.
TGTGCCAGTAGTATACGGGGTCTAACAGATACGCAGTATTTT,CASSIRGLTDTQYF,TRBJ2-3,once,TRBV19,.
TGTGCCAGCAGCCGGGACGGGAGGAACGAGCAGTACTTC,CASSRDGRNEQYF,TRBJ2-7,few,TRBV7-9,TRBD2
TGTGCCAGCAACACAGGGCCCTCTGGAAACACCATATATTTT,CASNTGPSGNTIYF,TRBJ1-3,.,TRBV28,.
TGTGCCAGCAGTTACGACGGGGGCAACACTGAAGCTTTCTTT,CASSYDGGNTEAFF,TRBJ1-1,few,TRBV6-5,.
TGTGCCAGCAGCCAGTCGGCGGGTTGGGGAGATACGCAGTATTTT,CASSQSAGWGDTQYF,TRBJ2-3,.,TRBV6-4,.
TGTGCCAGCAGCTTTGTCGGGACGGGGAACACTGAAGCTTTCTTT,CASSFVGTGNTEAFF,TRBJ1-1,.,TRBV11-3,.
TGTGCCAGCAGGCCGGTTAGGACTAGCGGGAACAATGAGCAGTTCTTC,CASRPVRTSGNNEQFF,TRBJ2-1,few,TRBV28,TRBD2
TGCAGTGCTAGTGAACGCAGAAGCTCCTACGAGCAGTACTTC,CSASERRSSYEQYF,TRBJ2-7,once,TRBV20-1,.
TGTGCCACCCGGACGGTGGGAGGATCCAATCAGCCCCAGCATTTT,CATRTVGGSNQPQHF,TRBJ1-5,.,TRBV28,.
TGTGCCAGCAGCTTAGGTAGACAGACAAACTATGGCTACACCTTC,CASSLGRQTNYGYTF,TRBJ1-2,medium-sized,TRBV7-2,.
TGTGCCAGCACTATCGGACGGAAGGTTTACACTGAAGCTTTCTTT,CASTIGRKVYTEAFF,TRBJ1-1,.,TRBV28,.
TGTGCCAGCAGTACCGGGACTAGCGGGGGGACCCACACAGATACGCAGTATTTT,CASSTGTSGGTHTDTQYF,TRBJ2-3,few,TRBV27,TRBD2
TGTGCCAGCAGCTTAGGGGACAGGTGGAATGAGCAGTTCTTC,CASSLGDRWNEQFF,TRBJ2-1,few,TRBV7-8,TRBD1
TGTGCCAGCAGGGCAGGGACTAGGGCCTACGAGCAGTACTTC,CASRAGTRAYEQYF,TRBJ2-7,.,TRBV2,TRBD2
TGTGCCAGCAGTTTTTTACCACCGGGACGCCCCTACAATGAGCAGTTCTTC,CASSFLPPGRPYNEQFF,TRBJ2-1,few,TRBV6-5,.
TGCAGTGCTGGTCGCCCTAGCGGGGGGGCCCACGAGCAGTACTTC,CSAGRPSGGAHEQYF,TRBJ2-7,medium-sized,TRBV20-1,TRBD2
TGTGCCAGCTCACCGACCTACAAGGAGTCACCCCTCCACTTT,CASSPTYKESPLHF,TRBJ1-6,once,TRBV18,.
TGTGCCAGCACCCTTAGCGGGGGCCAAGAGACCCAGTACTTC,CASTLSGGQETQYF,TRBJ2-5,medium-sized,TRBV7-9,TRBD2
TGTGCCAGCAGCCCCCGGGACAGAAGACTAGCGGGAGCTTCAGATACGCAGTATTTT,CASSPRDRRLAGASDTQYF,TRBJ2-3,.,TRBV27,TRBD2
TGCAGTGCTAGAGTCCATAGCGGCCCTGAGGTGGCCCAGTACTTC,CSARVHSGPEVAQYF,TRBJ2-5,medium-sized,TRBV20-1,.
TGTGCCAGCAGCTTGGCCGAGGGACAGCCCCGCTATGGCTACACCTTC,CASSLAEGQPRYGYTF,TRBJ1-2,.,TRBV5-6,TRBD1
TGTGCCAGCAGCCCCCAGAGACTAGCGGGCTTCGCAGATACGCAGTATTTT,CASSPQRLAGFADTQYF,TRBJ2-3,.,TRBV7-2,TRBD2
TGTGCCAGCAGCTTAGCACTAGTTGAGCAGTTCTTC,CASSLALVEQFF,TRBJ2-1,.,TRBV7-8,.
TGCAGTGCTAGTTACGGGACAGGGTTCGGAAGCTACACCTTC,CSASYGTGFGSYTF,TRBJ1-2,medium-sized,TRBV20-1,TRBD1
TGTGCCAGCACCTTCCAGGGACAGACTAACTATGGCTACACCTTC,CASTFQGQTNYGYTF,TRBJ1-2,.,TRBV7-2,TRBD1
TGCAGTGCTAGAGGGGGACAGGGATCCTTTAATTCCTACGAGCAGTACTTC,CSARGGQGSFNSYEQYF,TRBJ2-7,.,TRBV20-1,TRBD1
TGTGCCAGCGGTCGGACCACCCTCCACTTT,CASGRTTLHF,TRBJ1-6,.,TRBV2,.
TGTGCCAGCGCGAGGGACACCGGGGAGCTGTTTTTT,CASARDTGELFF,TRBJ2-2,.,TRBV4-2,.
TGTGCCACCAGCAGAGGGGGTTTAGGCCAAGAGACCCAGTACTTC,CATSRGGLGQETQYF,TRBJ2-5,medium-sized,TRBV15,.
TGTGCCAGCAGTTTAGGGCGGGGGAGATCCTACGAGCAGTACTTC,CASSLGRGRSYEQYF,TRBJ2-7,large,TRBV12-3/TRBV12-4,TRBD2
TGTGCCAGCAGCTTGGGGTCTACGGGAGGCCCCTACAATGAGCAGTTCTTC,CASSLGSTGGPYNEQFF,TRBJ2-1,.,TRBV5-4,TRBD2
TGTGCCAGCAGTGTATCAGGGTGGGGTAAGCCCCAGCATTTT,CASSVSGWGKPQHF,TRBJ1-5,.,TRBV6-4,.
TGTGCCACCAGTGCGGGGGGTACCTCCTACGAGCAGTACTTC,CATSAGGTSYEQYF,TRBJ2-7,medium-sized,TRBV24-1,TRBD2
TGTGCCAGCAGCCCCGGGACTAGCGTTTCATCCGAGCAGTACTTC,CASSPGTSVSSEQYF,TRBJ2-7,few,TRBV7-7,TRBD2
TGTGCCAGCAGCCAACGGACTAGCGGGGGTCGTTACGAGCAGTACTTC,CASSQRTSGGRYEQYF,TRBJ2-7,medium-sized,TRBV7-2,TRBD2
TGCGCCAGCAGTCAATCGCCCGAGCAGTACTTC,CASSQSPEQYF,TRBJ2-7,.,TRBV23-1,.
TGCAGTGCTAGAGATCTCGGAACAGGGCAAGAGACCCAGTACTTC,CSARDLGTGQETQYF,TRBJ2-5,medium-sized,TRBV20-1,.
TGTGCCAGCAGTTACGGGGGCGGCACTGAAGCTTTCTTT,CASSYGGGTEAFF,TRBJ1-1,few,TRBV6-2/TRBV6-3,.
TGTGCCAGCAGCCTCGGGGGTGAGCAGTTCTTC,CASSLGGEQFF,TRBJ2-1,few,TRBV6-1,.
TGTGCCAGTAGTACTGACGGGGGGCTGAGACAGCCCCAGCATTTT,CASSTDGGLRQPQHF,TRBJ1-5,.,TRBV19,.
TGCGCCAGCAGCCAAGATGACGGGGGGATTGGTTGGAATTCACCCCTCCACTTT,CASSQDDGGIGWNSPLHF,TRBJ1-6,few,TRBV4-1,.
TGTGCCAGCTCACAGGGACAGAAGTCATCCTACGAGCAGTACTTT,CASSQGQKSSYEQYF,TRBJ2-7,.,TRBV18,TRBD1